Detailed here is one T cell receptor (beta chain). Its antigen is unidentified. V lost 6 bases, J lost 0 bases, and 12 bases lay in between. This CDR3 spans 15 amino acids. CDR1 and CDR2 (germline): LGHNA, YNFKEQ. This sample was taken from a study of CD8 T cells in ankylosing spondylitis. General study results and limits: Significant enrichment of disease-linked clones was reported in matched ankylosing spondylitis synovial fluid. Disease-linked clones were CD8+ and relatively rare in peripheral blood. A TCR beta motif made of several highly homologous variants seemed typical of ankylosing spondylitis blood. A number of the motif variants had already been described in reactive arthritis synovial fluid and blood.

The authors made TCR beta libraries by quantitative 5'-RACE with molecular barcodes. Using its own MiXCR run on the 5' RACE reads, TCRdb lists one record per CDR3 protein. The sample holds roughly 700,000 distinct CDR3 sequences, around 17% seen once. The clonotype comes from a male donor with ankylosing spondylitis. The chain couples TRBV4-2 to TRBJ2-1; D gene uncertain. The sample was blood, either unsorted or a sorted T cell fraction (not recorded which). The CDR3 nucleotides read TGTGCCAGCAGTTCGCTAGTCCCCTCCTACAATGAGCAGTTCTTC. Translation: CASSSLVPSYNEQFF.